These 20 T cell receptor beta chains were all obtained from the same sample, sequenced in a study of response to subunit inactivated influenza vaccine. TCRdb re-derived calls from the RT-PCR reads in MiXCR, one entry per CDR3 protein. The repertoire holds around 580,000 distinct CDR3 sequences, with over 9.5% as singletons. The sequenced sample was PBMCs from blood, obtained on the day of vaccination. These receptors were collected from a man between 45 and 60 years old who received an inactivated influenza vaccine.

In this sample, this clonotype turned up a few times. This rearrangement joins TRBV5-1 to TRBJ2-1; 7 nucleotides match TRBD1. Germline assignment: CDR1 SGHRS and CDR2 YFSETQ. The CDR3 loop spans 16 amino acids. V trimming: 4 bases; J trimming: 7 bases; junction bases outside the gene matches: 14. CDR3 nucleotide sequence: TGCGCCAGCAGCACACTCCGAGACAGGGTAAAGAATGAGCAGTTCTTC. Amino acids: CASSTLRDRVKNEQFF.

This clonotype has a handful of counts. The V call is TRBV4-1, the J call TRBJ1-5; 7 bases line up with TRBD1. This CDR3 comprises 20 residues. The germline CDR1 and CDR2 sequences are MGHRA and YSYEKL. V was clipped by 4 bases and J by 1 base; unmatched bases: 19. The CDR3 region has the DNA TGCGCCAGCAGCCTCGAGGATAGGGGGCGCGCATACACGAGCAATCAGCCCCAGCATTTT. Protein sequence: CASSLEDRGRAYTSNQPQHF.

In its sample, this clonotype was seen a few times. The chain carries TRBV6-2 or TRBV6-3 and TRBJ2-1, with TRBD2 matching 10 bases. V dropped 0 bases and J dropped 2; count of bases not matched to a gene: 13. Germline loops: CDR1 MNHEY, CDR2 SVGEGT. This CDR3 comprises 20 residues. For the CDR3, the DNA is TGTGCCAGCAGTTACTCAGCTCAACTAGCGGGGCAGGGGGCCTACAATGAGCAGTTCTTC. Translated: CASSYSAQLAGQGAYNEQFF.

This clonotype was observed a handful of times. CDR3 DNA: TGTGCCAGCAGCTTCAGGGCAGGGGGTTTGAGCACAGATACGCAGTATTTT. It is translated as CASSFRAGGLSTDTQYF. V and J are TRBV7-9 and TRBJ2-3; 7 bases map to TRBD1. This CDR3 is 17 amino acids long. Germline CDR1 reads SEHNR; CDR2 reads FQNEAQ (reference sequence). J was trimmed by 0 bases and V by 3 bases; bases with no gene match: 9. The complete variable domain, with remaining parts taken from reference TRBV7-9 and TRBJ2-3, reads DTGVSQNPRHKITKRGQNVTFRCDPISEHNRLYWYRQTLGQGPEFLTYFQNEAQLEKSRLLSDRFSAERPKGSFSTLEIQRTEQGDSAMYLCASSFRAGGLSTDTQYFGPGTRLTVL.

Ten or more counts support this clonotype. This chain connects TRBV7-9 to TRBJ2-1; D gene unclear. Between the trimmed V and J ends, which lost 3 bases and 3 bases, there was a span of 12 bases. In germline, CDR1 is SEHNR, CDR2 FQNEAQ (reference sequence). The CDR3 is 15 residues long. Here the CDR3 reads CASSFHPPIYNEQFF. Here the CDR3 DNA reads TGTGCCAGCAGCTTTCACCCCCCGATCTACAATGAGCAGTTCTTC.

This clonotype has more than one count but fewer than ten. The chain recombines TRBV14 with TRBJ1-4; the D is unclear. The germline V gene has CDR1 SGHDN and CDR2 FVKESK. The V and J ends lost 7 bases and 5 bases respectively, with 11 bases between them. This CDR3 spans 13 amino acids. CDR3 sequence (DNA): TGTGCCAGCATGAGGGCCCAAAATGAAAAACTGTTTTTT. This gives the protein CASMRAQNEKLFF.

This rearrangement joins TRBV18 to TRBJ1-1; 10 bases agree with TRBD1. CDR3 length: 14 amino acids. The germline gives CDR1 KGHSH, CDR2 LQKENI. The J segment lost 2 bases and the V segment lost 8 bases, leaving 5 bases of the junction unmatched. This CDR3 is CASRRQGANTEAFF. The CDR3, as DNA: TGTGCCAGCCGACGACAGGGGGCAAACACTGAAGCTTTCTTT.

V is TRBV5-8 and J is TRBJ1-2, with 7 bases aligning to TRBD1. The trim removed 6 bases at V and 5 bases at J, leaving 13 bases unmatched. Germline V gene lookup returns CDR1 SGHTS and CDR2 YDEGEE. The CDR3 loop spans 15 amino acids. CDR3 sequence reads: CASILGTASFYGYTF. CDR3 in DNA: TGTGCCAGCATCCTGGGGACAGCCTCTTTTTATGGCTACACCTTC.

CDR3: CASSSGPLGTEAFF. The CDR3 nucleotides are TGCGCCAGCAGCTCCGGGCCCCTCGGGACTGAAGCTTTCTTT. The gene calls are TRBV5-1 and TRBJ1-1; D gene ambiguous. The CDR3 runs 14 residues. Germline V gene sequence: CDR1 SGHRS, CDR2 YFSETQ. The V gene lost 3 bases and the J gene lost 5 bases, with 14 bases spanning the gap.

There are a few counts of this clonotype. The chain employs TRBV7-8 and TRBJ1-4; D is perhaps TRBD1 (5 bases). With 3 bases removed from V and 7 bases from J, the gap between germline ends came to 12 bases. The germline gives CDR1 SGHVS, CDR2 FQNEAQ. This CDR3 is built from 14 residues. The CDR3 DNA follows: TGTGCCAGCAGCTTTGGGGGTTTCGGTGAAAAACTGTTTTTT. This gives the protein CASSFGGFGEKLFF.

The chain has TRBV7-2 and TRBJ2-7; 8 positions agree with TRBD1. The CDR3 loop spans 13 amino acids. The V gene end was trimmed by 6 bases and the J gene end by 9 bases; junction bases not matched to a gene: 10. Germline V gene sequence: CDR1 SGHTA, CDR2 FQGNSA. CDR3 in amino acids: CASSFPDRAAQYF. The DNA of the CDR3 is TGTGCCAGCAGTTTCCCGGACAGGGCGGCGCAGTACTTC.

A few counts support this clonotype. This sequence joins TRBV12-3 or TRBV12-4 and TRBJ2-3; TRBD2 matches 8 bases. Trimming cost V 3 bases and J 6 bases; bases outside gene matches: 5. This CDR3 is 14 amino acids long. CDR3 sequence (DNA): TGTGCCAGCAGTTTTCCAGCGGGAGTGGATACGCAGTATTTT. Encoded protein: CASSFPAGVDTQYF.

This chain's CDR3 is CASSEQSPYGYTF. In DNA, the CDR3 is TGTGCCAGCAGCGAACAGAGCCCCTATGGCTACACCTTC. The V and J genes are TRBV28 and TRBJ1-2, with D unclear. The CDR3 is 13 amino acids. The germline V and J ends were trimmed by 6 bases and 4 bases, with 12 bases remaining between them. Germline CDR1 is MDHEN and CDR2 is SYDVKM.

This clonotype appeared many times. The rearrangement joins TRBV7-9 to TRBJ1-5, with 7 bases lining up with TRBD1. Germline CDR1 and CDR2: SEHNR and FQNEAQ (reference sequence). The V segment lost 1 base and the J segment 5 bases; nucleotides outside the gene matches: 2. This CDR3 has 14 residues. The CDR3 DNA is TGTGCCAGCAGCTTAGGCCAGGGGGATCAGCCCCAGCATTTT. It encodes CASSLGQGDQPQHF.

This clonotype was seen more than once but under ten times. The CDR3 region is CASSRPGFTEKLFF. CDR3 coding DNA: TGTGCCAGCTCACGCCCAGGGTTTACTGAAAAACTGTTTTTT. V and J are TRBV18 and TRBJ1-4; weak D call: TRBD1 (5 bases). There are 14 residues in the CDR3. Trimming cost V 4 bases and J 7 bases, with 13 bases left between them. Germline V lookup: CDR1 KGHSH, CDR2 LQKENI. The variable domain in full, with the rest retrieved from reference TRBV18 and TRBJ1-4, is NAGVMQNPRHLVRRRGQEARLRCSPMKGHSHVYWYRQLPEEGLKFMVYLQKENIIDESGMPKERFSAEFPKEGPSILRIQQVVRGDSAAYFCASSRPGFTEKLFFGSGTQLSVL.

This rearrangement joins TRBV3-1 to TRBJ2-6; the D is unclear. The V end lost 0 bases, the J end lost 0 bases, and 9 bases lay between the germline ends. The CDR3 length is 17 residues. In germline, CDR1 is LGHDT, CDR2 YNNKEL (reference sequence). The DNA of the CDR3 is TGTGCCAGCAGCCAAGATCACAGCCACTCTGGGGCCAACGTCCTGACTTTC. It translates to CASSQDHSHSGANVLTF.

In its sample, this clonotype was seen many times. This chain's CDR3 is CSASEWRTNTEAFF. The CDR3 nucleotides read TGCAGTGCTAGTGAATGGCGGACGAACACTGAAGCTTTCTTT. The chain combines TRBV20-1 with TRBJ1-1; D ambiguous. Germline V gene lookup returns CDR1 DFQATT and CDR2 SNEGSKA (reference sequence). This CDR3 spans 14 amino acids. V dropped 3 bases and J dropped 1 base, with 12 bases sitting between them.

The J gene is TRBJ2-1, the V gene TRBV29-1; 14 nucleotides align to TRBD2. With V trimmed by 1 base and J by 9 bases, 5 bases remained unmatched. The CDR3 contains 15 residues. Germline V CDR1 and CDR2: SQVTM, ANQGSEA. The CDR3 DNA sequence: TGCAGCGTTGAAGGGACTAGCGGGGGGAGGGGTGAGCAGTTCTTC. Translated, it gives CSVEGTSGGRGEQFF.

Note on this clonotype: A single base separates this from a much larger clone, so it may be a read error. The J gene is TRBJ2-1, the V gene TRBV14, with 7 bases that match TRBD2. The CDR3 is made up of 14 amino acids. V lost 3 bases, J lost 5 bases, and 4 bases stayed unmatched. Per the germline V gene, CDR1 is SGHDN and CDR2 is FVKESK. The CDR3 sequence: CASSQAGVNNEQFF. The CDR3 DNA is TGTGCCAGCAGCCAGGCGGGAGTCAACAATGAGCAGTTCTTC.

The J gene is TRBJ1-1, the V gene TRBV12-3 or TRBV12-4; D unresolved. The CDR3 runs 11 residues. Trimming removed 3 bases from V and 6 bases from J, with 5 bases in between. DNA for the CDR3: TGTGCCAGCAGTTTTGGGTCTGAAGCTTTCTTT. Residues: CASSFGSEAFF.